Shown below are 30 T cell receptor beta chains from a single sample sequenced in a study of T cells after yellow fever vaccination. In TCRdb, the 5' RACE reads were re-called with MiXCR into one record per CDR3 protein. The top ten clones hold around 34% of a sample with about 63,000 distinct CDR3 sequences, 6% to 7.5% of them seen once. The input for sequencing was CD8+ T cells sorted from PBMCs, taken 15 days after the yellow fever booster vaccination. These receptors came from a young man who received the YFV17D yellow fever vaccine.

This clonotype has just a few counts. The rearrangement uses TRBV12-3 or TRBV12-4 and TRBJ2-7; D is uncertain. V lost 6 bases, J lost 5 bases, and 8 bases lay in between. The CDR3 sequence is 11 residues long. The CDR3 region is CASSVGNEQYF. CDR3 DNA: TGTGCCAGCAGCGTGGGGAACGAGCAGTACTTC.

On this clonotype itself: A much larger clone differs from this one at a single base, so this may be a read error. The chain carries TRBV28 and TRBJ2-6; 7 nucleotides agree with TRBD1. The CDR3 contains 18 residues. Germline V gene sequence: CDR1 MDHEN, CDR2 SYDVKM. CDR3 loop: CASSLLRLGGSGANVLIF. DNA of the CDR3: TGTGCCAGCAGTCTCCTTCGCCTAGGGGGCTCTGGGGCCAACGTCCTGATTTTC.

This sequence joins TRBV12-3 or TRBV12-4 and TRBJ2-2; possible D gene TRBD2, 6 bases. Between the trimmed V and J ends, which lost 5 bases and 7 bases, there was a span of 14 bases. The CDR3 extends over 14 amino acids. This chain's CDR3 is CASSPAEGDGELFF. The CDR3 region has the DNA TGTGCCAGCAGTCCAGCGGAGGGAGACGGGGAGCTGTTTTTT.

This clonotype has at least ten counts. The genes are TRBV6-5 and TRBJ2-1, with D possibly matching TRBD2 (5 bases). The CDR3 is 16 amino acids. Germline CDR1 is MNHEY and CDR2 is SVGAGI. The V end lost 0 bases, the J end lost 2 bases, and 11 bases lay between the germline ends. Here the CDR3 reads CASSYSRLEAYNEQFF. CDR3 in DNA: TGTGCCAGCAGTTACTCGCGACTGGAGGCCTACAATGAGCAGTTCTTC.

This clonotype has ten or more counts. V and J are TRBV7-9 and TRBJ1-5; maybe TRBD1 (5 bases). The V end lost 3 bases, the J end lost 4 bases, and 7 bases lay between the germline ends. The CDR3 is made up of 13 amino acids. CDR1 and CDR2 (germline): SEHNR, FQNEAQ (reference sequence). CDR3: CASSFGGNQPQHF. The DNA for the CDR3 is TGTGCCAGCAGCTTTGGGGGAAATCAGCCCCAGCATTTT.

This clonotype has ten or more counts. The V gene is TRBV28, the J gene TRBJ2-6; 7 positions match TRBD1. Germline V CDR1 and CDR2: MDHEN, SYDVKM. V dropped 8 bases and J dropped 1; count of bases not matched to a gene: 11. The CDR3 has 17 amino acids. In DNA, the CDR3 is TGTGCCAGCGCAATCGGACAGGTCTCTTCTGGGGCCAACGTCCTGACTTTC. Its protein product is CASAIGQVSSGANVLTF.

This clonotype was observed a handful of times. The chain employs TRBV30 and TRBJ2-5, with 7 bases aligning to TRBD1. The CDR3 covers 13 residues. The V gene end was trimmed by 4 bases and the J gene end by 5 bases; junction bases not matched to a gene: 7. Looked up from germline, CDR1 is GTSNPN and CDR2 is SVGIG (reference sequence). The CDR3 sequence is CAWNPTGMETQYF. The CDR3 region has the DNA TGTGCCTGGAATCCGACAGGGATGGAGACCCAGTACTTC.

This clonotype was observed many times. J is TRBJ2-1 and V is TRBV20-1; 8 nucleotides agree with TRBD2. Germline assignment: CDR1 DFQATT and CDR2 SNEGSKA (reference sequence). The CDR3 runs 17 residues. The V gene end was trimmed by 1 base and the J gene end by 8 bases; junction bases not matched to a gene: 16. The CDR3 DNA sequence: TGCAGTGCTAGAGGGCTGACTAGCGAGAAATTTATGGATGAGCAGTTCTTC. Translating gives CSARGLTSEKFMDEQFF.

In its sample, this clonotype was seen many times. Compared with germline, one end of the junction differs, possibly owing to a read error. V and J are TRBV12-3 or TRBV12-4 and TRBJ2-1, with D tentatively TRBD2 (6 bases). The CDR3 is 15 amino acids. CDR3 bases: TGTGCCAGCAGACCCCCCGGGAGTTCCTACAATGAGCGGTTCTTC. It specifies CASRPPGSSYNERFF.

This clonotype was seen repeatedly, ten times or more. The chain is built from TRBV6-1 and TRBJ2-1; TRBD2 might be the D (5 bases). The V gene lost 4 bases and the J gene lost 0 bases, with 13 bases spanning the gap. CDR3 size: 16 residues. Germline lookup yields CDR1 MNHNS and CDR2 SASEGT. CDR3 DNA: TGTGCCAGCAGTGGGGGTGTAGGAGGCTCCTACAATGAGCAGTTCTTC. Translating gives CASSGGVGGSYNEQFF.

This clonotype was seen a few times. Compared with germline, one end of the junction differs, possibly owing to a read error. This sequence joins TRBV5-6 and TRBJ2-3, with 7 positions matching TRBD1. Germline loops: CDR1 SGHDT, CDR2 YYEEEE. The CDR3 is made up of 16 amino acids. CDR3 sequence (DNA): TGTGCCAGCAGCCAGGCCGGGACAGTATTTTCGGATAAGCAGTATTTT. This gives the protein CASSQAGTVFSDKQYF. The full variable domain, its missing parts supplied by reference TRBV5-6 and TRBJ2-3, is DAGVTQSPTHLIKTRGQQVTLRCSPKSGHDTVSWYQQALGQGPQFIFQYYEEEERQRGNFPDRFSGHQFPNYSSELNVNALLLGDSALYLCASSQAGTVFSDKQYFGPGTRLTVL.

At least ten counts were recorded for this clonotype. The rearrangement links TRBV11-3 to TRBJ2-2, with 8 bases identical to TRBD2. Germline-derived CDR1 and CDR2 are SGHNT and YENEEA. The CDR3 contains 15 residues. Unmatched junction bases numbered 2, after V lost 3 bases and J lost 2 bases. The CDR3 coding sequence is TGTGCCAGCAGCTTGAGGACTAGCAACACCGGGGAGCTGTTTTTT. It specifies CASSLRTSNTGELFF.

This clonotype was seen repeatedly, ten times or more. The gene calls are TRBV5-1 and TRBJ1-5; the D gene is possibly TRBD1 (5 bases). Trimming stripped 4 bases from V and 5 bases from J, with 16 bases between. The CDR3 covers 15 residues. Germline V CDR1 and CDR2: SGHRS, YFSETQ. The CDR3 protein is CASSVSPAGDQPQHF. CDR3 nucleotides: TGCGCCAGCAGCGTATCCCCAGCGGGGGATCAGCCCCAGCATTTT.

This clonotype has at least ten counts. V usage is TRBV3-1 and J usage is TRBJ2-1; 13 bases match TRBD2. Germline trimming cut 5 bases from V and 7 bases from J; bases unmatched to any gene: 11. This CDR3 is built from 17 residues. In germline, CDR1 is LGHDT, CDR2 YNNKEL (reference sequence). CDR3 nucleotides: TGTGCCAGCAGCGACCTCCGGGGACTAGCGGGAAGAAATGAGCAGTTCTTC. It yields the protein CASSDLRGLAGRNEQFF.

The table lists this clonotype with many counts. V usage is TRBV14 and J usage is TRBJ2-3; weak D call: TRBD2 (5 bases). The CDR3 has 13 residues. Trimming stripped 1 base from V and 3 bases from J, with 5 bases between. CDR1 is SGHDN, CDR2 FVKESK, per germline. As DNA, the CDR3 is TGTGCCAGCAGCCAAGGGACTACAGATACGCAGTATTTT. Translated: CASSQGTTDTQYF.

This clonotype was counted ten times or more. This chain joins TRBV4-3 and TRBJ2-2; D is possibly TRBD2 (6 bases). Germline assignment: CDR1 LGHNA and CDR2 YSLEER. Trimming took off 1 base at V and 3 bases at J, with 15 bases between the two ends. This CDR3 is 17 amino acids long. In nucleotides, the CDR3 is TGCGCCAGCAGCCAAGGGTCCATGGGGGGAGACACCGGGGAGCTGTTTTTT. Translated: CASSQGSMGGDTGELFF.

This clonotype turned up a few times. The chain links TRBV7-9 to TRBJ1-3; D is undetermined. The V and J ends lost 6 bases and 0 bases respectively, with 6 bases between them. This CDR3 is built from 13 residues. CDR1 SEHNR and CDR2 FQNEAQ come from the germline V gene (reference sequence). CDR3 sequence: CASSASSGNTIYF. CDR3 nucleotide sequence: TGTGCCAGCAGTGCAAGCTCTGGAAACACCATATATTTT.

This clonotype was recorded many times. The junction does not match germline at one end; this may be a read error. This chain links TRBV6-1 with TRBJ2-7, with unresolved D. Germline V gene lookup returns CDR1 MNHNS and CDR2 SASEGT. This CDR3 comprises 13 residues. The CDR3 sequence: CASGDNNSYEQYF. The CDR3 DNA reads TGTGCCAGCGGTGACAACAACTCCTACGAGCAGTACTTC.

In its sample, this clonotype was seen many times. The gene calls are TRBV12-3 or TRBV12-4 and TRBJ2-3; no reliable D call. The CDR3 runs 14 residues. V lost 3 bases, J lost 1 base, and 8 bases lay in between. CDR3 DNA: TGTGCCAGCAGTTTGAGCACCCGCACAGATACGCAGTATTTT. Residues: CASSLSTRTDTQYF.

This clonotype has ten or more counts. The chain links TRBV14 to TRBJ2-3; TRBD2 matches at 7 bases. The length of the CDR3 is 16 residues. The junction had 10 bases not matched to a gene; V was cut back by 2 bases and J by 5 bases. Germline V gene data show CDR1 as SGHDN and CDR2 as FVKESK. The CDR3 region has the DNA TGTGCCAGCAGCCAAAAACCGTGGGACTATAAAGATACGCAGTATTTT. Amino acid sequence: CASSQKPWDYKDTQYF.

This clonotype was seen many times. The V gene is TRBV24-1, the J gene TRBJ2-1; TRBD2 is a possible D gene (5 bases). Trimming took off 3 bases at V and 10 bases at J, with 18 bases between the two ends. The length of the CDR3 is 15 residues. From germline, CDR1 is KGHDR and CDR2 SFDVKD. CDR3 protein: CATSDHRGQRGEQFF. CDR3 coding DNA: TGTGCCACCAGTGATCATCGCGGGCAGCGTGGGGAGCAGTTCTTC.

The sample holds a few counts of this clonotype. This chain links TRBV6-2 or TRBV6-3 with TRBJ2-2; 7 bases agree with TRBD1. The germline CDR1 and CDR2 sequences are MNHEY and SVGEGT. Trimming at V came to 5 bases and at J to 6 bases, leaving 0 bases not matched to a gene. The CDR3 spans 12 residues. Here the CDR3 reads CASSRGPGELFF. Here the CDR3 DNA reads TGTGCCAGCAGTAGGGGGCCCGGGGAGCTGTTTTTT.

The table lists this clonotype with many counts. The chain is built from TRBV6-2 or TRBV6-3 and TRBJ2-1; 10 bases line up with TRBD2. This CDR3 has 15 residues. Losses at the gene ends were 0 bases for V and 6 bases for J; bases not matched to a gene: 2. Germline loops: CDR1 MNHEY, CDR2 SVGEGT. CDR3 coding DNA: TGTGCCAGCAGTTACTCTCGGACTAGCGGCAATGAGCAGTTCTTC. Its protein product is CASSYSRTSGNEQFF.

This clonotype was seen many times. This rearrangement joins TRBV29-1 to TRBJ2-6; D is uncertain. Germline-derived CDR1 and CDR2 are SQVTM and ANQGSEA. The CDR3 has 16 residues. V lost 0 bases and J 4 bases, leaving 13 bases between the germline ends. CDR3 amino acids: CSVEDGRPPGANVLTF. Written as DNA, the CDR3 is TGCAGCGTTGAAGACGGCAGGCCCCCCGGGGCCAACGTCCTGACTTTC. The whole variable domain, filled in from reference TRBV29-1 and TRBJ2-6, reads SAVISQKPSRDICQRGTSLTIQCQVDSQVTMMFWYRQQPGQSLTLIATANQGSEATYESGFVIDKFPISRPNLTFSTLTVSNMSPEDSSIYLCSVEDGRPPGANVLTFGAGSRLTVL.

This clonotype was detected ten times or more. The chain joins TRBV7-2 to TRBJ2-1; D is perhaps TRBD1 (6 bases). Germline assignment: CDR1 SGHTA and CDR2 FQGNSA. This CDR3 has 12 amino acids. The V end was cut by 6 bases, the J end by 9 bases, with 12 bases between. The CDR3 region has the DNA TGTGCCAGCAGTTCCACAGGGATTGAGCAGTTCTTC. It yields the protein CASSSTGIEQFF.

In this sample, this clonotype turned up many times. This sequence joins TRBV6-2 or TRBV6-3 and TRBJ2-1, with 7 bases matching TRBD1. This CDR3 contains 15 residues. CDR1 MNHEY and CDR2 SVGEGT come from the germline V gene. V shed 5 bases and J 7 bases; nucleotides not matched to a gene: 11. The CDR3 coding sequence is TGTGCCAGCAGTGAGGGGGCCCTCTTGGGAAATGAGCAGTTCTTC. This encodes CASSEGALLGNEQFF.

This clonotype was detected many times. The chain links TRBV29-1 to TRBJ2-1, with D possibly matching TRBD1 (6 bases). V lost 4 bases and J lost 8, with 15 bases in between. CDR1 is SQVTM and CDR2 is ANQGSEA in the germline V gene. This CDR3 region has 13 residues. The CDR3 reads CSVGAGAGDEQFF. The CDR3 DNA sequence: TGCAGCGTTGGGGCAGGGGCTGGCGATGAGCAGTTCTTC.

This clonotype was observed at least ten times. The CDR3 DNA reads as TGTGCCAGCACAAACAACACACTTCGCACAGATACGCAGTATTTT. Residues: CASTNNTLRTDTQYF. This chain connects TRBV6-5 to TRBJ2-3; D gene unclear. The CDR3 is made up of 15 amino acids. Germline values: CDR1 MNHEY, CDR2 SVGAGI. V was cut by 7 bases and J by 1 base, with 15 bases left in between.

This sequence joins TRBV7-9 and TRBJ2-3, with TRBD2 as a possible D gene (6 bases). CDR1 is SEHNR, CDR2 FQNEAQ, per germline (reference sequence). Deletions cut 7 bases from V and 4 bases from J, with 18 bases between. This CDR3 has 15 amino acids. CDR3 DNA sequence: TGTGCCAGCATCGAACCGGACTACCGTTCAGATACGCAGTATTTT. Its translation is CASIEPDYRSDTQYF.

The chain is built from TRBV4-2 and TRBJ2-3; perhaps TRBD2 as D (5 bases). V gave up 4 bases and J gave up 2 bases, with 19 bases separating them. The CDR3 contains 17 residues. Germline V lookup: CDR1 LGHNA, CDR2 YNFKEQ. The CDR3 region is CASSPYMGVVFTDTQYF. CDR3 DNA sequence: TGTGCCAGCAGCCCCTATATGGGAGTCGTATTCACAGATACGCAGTATTTT.